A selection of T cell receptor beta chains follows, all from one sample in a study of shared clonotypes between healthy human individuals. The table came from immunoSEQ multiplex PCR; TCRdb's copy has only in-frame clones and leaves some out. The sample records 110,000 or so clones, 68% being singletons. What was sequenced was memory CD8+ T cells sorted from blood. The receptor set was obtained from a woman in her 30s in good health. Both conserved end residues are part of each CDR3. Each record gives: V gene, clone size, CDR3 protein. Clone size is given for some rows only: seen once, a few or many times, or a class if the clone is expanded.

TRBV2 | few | CASMQLGSDEQYF
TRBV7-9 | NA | CASSLAQGTLYEQYF
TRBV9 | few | CASSEDGQYQPQHF
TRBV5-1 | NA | CASSSHVGTSANEQFF
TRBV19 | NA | CASSRLGVRNEQFF
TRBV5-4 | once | CASSTGPRETQYF
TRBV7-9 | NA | CASSGGPAYEQYF
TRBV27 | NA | CASSPRTSGMRDTQYF
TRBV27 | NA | CASSSGASTDTQYF
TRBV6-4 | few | CASSRGGGTDTQYF
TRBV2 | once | CASSEGITDTQYF
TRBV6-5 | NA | CASSRTGYNSPLHF
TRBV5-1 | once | CASSVDPLAGFYNEQFF
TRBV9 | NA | CASTPGTSLYEQYF
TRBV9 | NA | CASSHNRGGDEQYF
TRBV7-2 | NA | CASSSPTGNEKLFF
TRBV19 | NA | CASSTGPDFNTEAFF
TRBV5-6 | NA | CASSDRTSGIYEQYF
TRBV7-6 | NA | CASSKGTGDEKLFF
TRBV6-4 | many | CASSDSPDAGANVLTF
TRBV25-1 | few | CASAPGTGLLGYTF
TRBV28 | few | CASSLVQATNEKLFF
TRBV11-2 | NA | CASSVGLAGGLSYEQYF
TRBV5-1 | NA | CASSLERSMNTEAFF
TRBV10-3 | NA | CAISESGTGYEQYF
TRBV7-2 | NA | CASSVDGYYGYTF
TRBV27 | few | CASSVGVGTEAFF
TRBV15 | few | CATSRVREPHEQYF
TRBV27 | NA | CASSLRAGSGQPQHF
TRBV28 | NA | CASRSVLASTYEQYF
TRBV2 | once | CASRGQGETQYF
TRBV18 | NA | CASSVDYLSTDTQYF
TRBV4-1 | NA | CASSPLAGVLYEQYF
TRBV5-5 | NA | CASSISGYEQYF
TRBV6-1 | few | CASSEVVSSYEQYF
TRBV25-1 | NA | CASRGGQRNQETQYF
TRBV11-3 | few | CASSSTGYEQYF
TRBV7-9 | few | CASSLEGIYNEQFF
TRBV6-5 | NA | CASSYGAGAPDTQYF
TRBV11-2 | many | CASRLTGELFF
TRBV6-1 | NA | CASSEAEGSYNEQFF
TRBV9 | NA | CASSGTSGMPGELFF
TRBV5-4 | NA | CASSSEGTVSYEQYF
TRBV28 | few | CASSGTRVEQYF
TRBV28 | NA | CASSFGPPSPLELAAGHSYEQYF
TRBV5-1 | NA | CASSFSRDRGRGSGANVLTF
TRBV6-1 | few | CASSELTTPSYEQYF
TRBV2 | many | CASSAGFAYEQYF
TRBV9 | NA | CASSPRQHFNEKLFF
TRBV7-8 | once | CASSRIPGAGEQFF
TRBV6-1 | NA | CASSATSGDGGTQYF
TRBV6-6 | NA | CASIPWDRNIPYEQYF
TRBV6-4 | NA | CASSGLAGSVDEQFF